Below, 11 T cell receptor beta chains from the same sample are listed, as sequenced in a study of cytomegalovirus exposure and HLA in healthy donors. Here immunoSEQ multiplex PCR was the method, and the copy in TCRdb shows in-frame clones only, minus some. The table lists 50,000 to 70,000 clones, 95% of them singletons. The sample taken for sequencing was PBMCs. The receptors derive from a woman between 18 and 29 years old in good health and CMV-seropositive.

This chain links TRBV5-1 with TRBJ1-1; D uncertain. Trimming stripped 4 bases from V and 3 bases from J, with 16 bases between. CDR1 and CDR2 (germline): SGHRS, YFSETQ. This CDR3 is 15 amino acids long. The CDR3 nucleotides read TGCGCCAGCAGCCCGTGGTCATACGCGGACACTGAAGCTTTCTTT. It codes for CASSPWSYADTEAFF.

The genes are TRBV18 and TRBJ1-5; 7 positions match TRBD1. The CDR3 totals 15 residues. The V and J ends lost 2 bases and 5 bases, in that order; junction bases with no gene match: 6. Germline V gene sequence: CDR1 KGHSH, CDR2 LQKENI. CDR3 sequence reads: CASSPSQGEYQPQHF. CDR3 nucleotides: TGTGCCAGCTCACCAAGTCAGGGGGAGTATCAGCCCCAGCATTTT.

The J gene is TRBJ2-1, the V gene TRBV5-1, with D possibly matching TRBD1 (5 bases). The ends were cut back, 1 base at V and 6 bases at J, with 8 bases in the middle. Germline V CDR1 and CDR2: SGHRS, YFSETQ. The CDR3 is made up of 13 amino acids. The CDR3 region is CASSLQGSNEQFF. The CDR3 nucleotides read TGCGCCAGCAGCTTGCAGGGAAGCAATGAGCAGTTCTTC.

The table lists this clone with a count of one. V gene TRBV28 combines with J gene TRBJ2-3; 9 bases match TRBD2. Germline CDR1 MDHEN, CDR2 SYDVKM. Trimming cost V 1 base and J 4 bases; bases outside gene matches: 3. This CDR3 is 15 amino acids long. The CDR3 bases are TGTGCCAGCAGTTTATCAGGGACTAGCCCAGATACGCAGTATTTT. This encodes CASSLSGTSPDTQYF.

The chain couples TRBV19 to TRBJ2-7; TRBD1 agrees at 7 bases. The CDR3 has 12 residues. Germline assignment: CDR1 LNHDA and CDR2 SQIVND (reference sequence). The CDR3: CVLRGCGTEQYF. The CDR3 DNA follows: TGTGTCCTCAGGGGGTGTGGGACCGAGCAGTACTTC.

In its sample, this clone was seen once. The V call is TRBV5-1, the J call TRBJ2-3; 10 nucleotides agree with TRBD2. The CDR3 runs 16 residues. Germline V gene data show CDR1 as SGHRS and CDR2 as YFSETQ. J lost 4 bases, V lost 10 bases, and 15 bases had no gene match. Here the CDR3 DNA reads TGCGCCTCCCGATCTAGCGGGAGTGCTAGGGCAGATACGCAGTATTTT. This codes for CASRSSGSARADTQYF. Variable domain in full (rest from reference TRBV5-1 and TRBJ2-3): KAGVTQTPRYLIKTRGQQVTLSCSPISGHRSVSWYQQTPGQGLQFLFEYFSETQRNKGNFPGRFSGRQFSNSRSEMNVSTLELGDSALYLCASRSSGSARADTQYFGPGTRLTVL.

This clone was seen once. V gene TRBV7-2 combines with J gene TRBJ2-1; no reliable D call. Germline CDR1 is SGHTA and CDR2 is FQGNSA. V gave up 1 base and J gave up 6 bases, with 7 bases separating them. The CDR3 loop spans 13 amino acids. This CDR3 is CASSLGAINEQFF. The CDR3 coding sequence is TGTGCCAGCAGCTTAGGGGCAATCAATGAGCAGTTCTTC.

The rearrangement uses TRBV7-2 and TRBJ2-5; D unclear. V dropped 0 bases and J dropped 3 bases, with 8 bases sitting between them. This CDR3 has 14 amino acids. Germline loops: CDR1 SGHTA, CDR2 FQGNSA. CDR3 DNA: TGTGCCAGCAGCTTAGCTGGCAGTAAAGAGACCCAGTACTTC. Translation gives CASSLAGSKETQYF.

The chain couples TRBV11-2 to TRBJ2-2; 7 bases map to TRBD1. The CDR3 loop spans 14 amino acids. Germline V gene lookup returns CDR1 SGHAT and CDR2 FQNNGV. V trimming: 5 bases; J trimming: 7 bases; junction bases outside the gene matches: 7. CDR3 sequence reads: CASSTHPGGGELFF. The CDR3, as DNA: TGTGCCAGCAGCACCCACCCAGGGGGCGGGGAGCTGTTTTTT.

The chain recombines TRBV5-6 with TRBJ1-1; 7 nucleotides line up with TRBD1. V shed 2 bases and J 10 bases; nucleotides not matched to a gene: 14. The V gene's germline CDR1 is SGHDT and CDR2 YYEEEE. The CDR3 length is 15 residues. Written as DNA, the CDR3 is TGTGCCAGCAGCTTCTACGACAGGGCGAGGCATAGAGCTTTCTTT. Amino acids: CASSFYDRARHRAFF.

The chain recombines TRBV30 with TRBJ2-7, with 7 bases that match TRBD1. Germline CDR1 is GTSNPN and CDR2 is SVGIG (reference sequence). This CDR3 comprises 16 residues. J lost 6 bases, V lost 8 bases, and 22 bases had no gene match. The chain's CDR3 is CARQPGNRGGYCEQYF. DNA for the CDR3: TGTGCCCGACAACCGGGCAACAGGGGCGGGTATTGCGAGCAGTACTTC. The whole variable domain, remainder taken from reference TRBV30 and TRBJ2-7, is SQTIHQWPATLVQPVGSPLSLECTVEGTSNPNLYWYRQAAGRGLQLLFYSVGIGQISSEVPQNLSASRPQDRQFILSSKKLLLSDSGFYLCARQPGNRGGYCEQYFGPGTRLTVT.